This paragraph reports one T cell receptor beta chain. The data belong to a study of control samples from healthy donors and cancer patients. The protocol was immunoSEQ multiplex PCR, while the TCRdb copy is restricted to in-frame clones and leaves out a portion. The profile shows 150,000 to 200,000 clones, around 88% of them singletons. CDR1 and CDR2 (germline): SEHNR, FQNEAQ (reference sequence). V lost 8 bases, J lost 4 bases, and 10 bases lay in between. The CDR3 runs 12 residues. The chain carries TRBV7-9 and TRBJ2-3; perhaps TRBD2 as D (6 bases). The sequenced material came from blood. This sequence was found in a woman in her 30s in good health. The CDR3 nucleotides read TGTGCCAGCGGACTAAATGCAGATACGCAGTATTTT. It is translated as CASGLNADTQYF.